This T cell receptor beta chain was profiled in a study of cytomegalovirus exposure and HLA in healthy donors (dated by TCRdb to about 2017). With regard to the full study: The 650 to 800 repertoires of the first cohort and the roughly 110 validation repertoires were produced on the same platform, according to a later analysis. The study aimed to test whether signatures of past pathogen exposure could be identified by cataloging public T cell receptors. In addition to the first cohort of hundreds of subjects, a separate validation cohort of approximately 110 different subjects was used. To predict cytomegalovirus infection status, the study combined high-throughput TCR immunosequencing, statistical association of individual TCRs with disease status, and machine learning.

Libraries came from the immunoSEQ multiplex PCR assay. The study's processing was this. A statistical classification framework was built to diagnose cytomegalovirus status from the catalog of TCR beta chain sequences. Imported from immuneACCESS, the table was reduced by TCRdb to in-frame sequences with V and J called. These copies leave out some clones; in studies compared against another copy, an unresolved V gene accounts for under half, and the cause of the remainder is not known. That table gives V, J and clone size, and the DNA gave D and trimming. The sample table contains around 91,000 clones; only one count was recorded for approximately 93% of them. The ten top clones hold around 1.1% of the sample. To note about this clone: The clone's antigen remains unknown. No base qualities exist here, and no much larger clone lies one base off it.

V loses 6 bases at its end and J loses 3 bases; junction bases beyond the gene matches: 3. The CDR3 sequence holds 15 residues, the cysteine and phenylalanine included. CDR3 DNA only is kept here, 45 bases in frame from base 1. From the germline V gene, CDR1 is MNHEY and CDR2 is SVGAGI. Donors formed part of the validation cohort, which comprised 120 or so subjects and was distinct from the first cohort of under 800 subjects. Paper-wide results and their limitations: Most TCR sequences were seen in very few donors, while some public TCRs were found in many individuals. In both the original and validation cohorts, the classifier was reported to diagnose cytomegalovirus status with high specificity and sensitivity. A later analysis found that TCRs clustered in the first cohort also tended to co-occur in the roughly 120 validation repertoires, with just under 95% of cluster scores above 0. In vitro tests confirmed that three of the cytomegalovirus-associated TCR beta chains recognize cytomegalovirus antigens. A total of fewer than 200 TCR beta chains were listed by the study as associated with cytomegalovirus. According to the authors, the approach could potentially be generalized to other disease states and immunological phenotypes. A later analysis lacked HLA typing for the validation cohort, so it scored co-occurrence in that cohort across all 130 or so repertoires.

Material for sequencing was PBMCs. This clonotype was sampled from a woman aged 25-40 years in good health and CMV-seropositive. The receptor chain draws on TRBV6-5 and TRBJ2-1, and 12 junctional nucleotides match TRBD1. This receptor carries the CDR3 CASSRDRGLYNEQFF. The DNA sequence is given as TGTGCCAGCAGCCGGGACAGGGGGCTCTACAATGAGCAGTTCTTC.